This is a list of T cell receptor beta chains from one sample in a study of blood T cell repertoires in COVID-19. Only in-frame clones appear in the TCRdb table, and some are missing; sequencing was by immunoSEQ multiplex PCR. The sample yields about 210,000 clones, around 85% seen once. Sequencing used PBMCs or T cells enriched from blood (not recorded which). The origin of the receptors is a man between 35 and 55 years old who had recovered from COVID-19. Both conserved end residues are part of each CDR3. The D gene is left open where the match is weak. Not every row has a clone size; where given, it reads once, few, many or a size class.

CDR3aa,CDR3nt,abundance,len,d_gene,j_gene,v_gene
CATVRLAGDRANEQFF,TGTGCCACCGTGAGACTAGCGGGAGACCGAGCCAATGAGCAGTTCTTC,-,16,TRBD2,TRBJ2-1,TRBV19
CASSPSASSEQYF,TGTGCCAGCAGCCCAAGCGCTAGTAGCGAGCAGTACTTC,-,13,-,TRBJ2-7,TRBV7-9
CASSYSILRGVYGYTF,TGTGCCAGCAGTTACTCGATCCTCAGGGGGGTCTATGGCTACACCTTC,-,16,TRBD1,TRBJ1-2,TRBV6-5
CASSLDSRPAFF,TGTGCCAGCAGCTTAGATTCCAGGCCGGCTTTCTTT,few,12,-,TRBJ1-1,TRBV7-8
CAISEASGKNEQFF,TGTGCCATCAGTGAGGCTAGCGGGAAAAATGAGCAGTTCTTC,-,14,TRBD2,TRBJ2-1,TRBV10-3
CASSLGQGAGEQYF,TGTGCCAGCAGCTTGGGACAGGGGGCCGGGGAGCAGTACTTC,few,14,TRBD1,TRBJ2-7,TRBV13
CASSPDGYTF,TGTGCCAGCAGCCCAGATGGCTACACCTTC,-,10,-,TRBJ1-2,TRBV6-5
CASSIGLGDTRDEQYF,TGTGCCAGTAGTATAGGGTTAGGGGACACACGCGACGAGCAGTACTTC,-,16,-,TRBJ2-7,TRBV19
CASSLEGSYNQPQHF,TGCGCCAGCAGCTTGGAAGGGAGCTACAATCAGCCCCAGCATTTT,-,15,-,TRBJ1-5,TRBV5-1
CASSGDTGAVSPLHF,TGTGCCAGCAGTGGTGACACAGGGGCGGTTTCACCCCTCCACTTT,once,15,TRBD1,TRBJ1-6,TRBV2
CASFPTGLLGETQYF,TGTGCCAGCTTTCCGACGGGACTACTCGGGGAGACCCAGTACTTC,-,15,TRBD2,TRBJ2-5,TRBV11-2
CASSLSLSAGNTIYF,TGTGCCAGCAGTTTATCCCTATCCGCTGGAAACACCATATATTTT,-,15,-,TRBJ1-3,TRBV27
CASSLAGLYEQYF,TGTGCCAGCAGTCTAGCGGGCCTCTACGAGCAGTACTTC,once,13,TRBD2,TRBJ2-7,TRBV7-2
CASSTGTSVTGELFF,TGTGCCAGTAGTACCGGGACTAGTGTCACCGGGGAGCTGTTTTTT,-,15,TRBD2,TRBJ2-2,TRBV19
CASSQGTSGGNEQFF,TGTGCCAGCAGCCAGGGGACTAGCGGAGGCAATGAGCAGTTCTTC,-,15,TRBD2,TRBJ2-1,TRBV7-3
CASTSGGYKTEAFF,TGTGCCAGCACATCCGGGGGGTATAAGACTGAAGCTTTCTTT,-,14,-,TRBJ1-1,TRBV25-1
CASSFGGGSEKLFF,TGTGCCAGCAGTTTTGGGGGGGGGTCAGAAAAACTGTTTTTT,-,14,-,TRBJ1-4,TRBV28
CASSVGTGDGNTIYF,TGTGCCAGTAGTGTGGGGACAGGGGACGGAAACACCATATATTTT,-,15,TRBD1,TRBJ1-3,TRBV19
CASSIRGGSHGYTF,TGTGCCAGTAGCATAAGAGGGGGCTCGCATGGCTACACCTTC,-,14,TRBD1,TRBJ1-2,TRBV19
CASSYAGIGEQYF,TGTGCCAGCAGCTACGCAGGGATCGGCGAGCAGTACTTC,-,13,-,TRBJ2-7,TRBV6-5
CASSVGGNEQFF,TGTGCCAGCAGTGTAGGGGGCAATGAGCAGTTCTTC,-,12,-,TRBJ2-1,TRBV27
CASSLYSRGQGYGYTF,TGTGCCAGCAGCTTATATTCTCGGGGACAGGGTTATGGCTACACCTTC,few,16,TRBD1,TRBJ1-2,TRBV7-2
CASSFDRGHYEQYF,TGTGCCAGCAGCTTCGACAGGGGCCACTACGAGCAGTACTTC,-,14,TRBD1,TRBJ2-7,TRBV7-2
CASGQEDYGYTF,TGTGCTAGTGGGCAGGAGGACTATGGCTACACCTTC,-,12,-,TRBJ1-2,TRBV7-6
CASTRQGNTGELFF,TGTGCCAGCACCCGACAGGGAAACACCGGGGAGCTGTTTTTT,-,14,TRBD1,TRBJ2-2,TRBV2
CASSQDSGTGVGEQYF,TGCGCCAGCAGCCAGGACTCCGGGACAGGGGTGGGCGAGCAGTACTTC,-,16,TRBD1,TRBJ2-7,TRBV4-3
CASSRTSGSVDEQFF,TGTGCCAGCAGTAGAACTAGCGGGTCTGTCGATGAGCAGTTCTTC,-,15,TRBD2,TRBJ2-1,TRBV28
CASSHRQGAHNEQFF,TGTGCCAGCAGCCACCGACAGGGGGCGCACAATGAGCAGTTCTTC,-,15,TRBD1,TRBJ2-1,TRBV3-1/TRBV3-2
CASTLQGTYSPLHF,TGTGCCAGCACCCTGCAAGGGACATATTCACCCCTCCACTTT,-,14,-,TRBJ1-6,TRBV3-1/TRBV3-2
CASSFTVDQPQHF,TGTGCCAGCAGTTTCACGGTTGATCAGCCCCAGCATTTT,-,13,-,TRBJ1-5,TRBV28
CASSSPGQGGTQYF,TGTGCCAGCAGCTCCCCGGGACAGGGTGGGACCCAGTACTTC,-,14,TRBD1,TRBJ2-5,TRBV7-9
CASSPSGIGYEQYF,TGTGCCAGCAGCCCGTCGGGGATTGGGTACGAGCAGTACTTC,once,14,-,TRBJ2-7,TRBV5-4
CASSSPGGEDGYTF,TGCGCCAGCAGCTCCCCCGGGGGGGAAGATGGCTACACCTTC,once,14,-,TRBJ1-2,TRBV5-1
CASSKEARLGEKLFF,TGTGCCAGCAGCAAAGAGGCCAGGTTGGGTGAAAAACTGTTTTTT,-,15,-,TRBJ1-4,TRBV21-1
CASSRDRDAGNTIYF,TGTGCCAGCAGCCGTGACAGGGACGCGGGAAACACCATATATTTT,-,15,TRBD1,TRBJ1-3,TRBV7-3
CSVGQGLWTDTQYF,TGCAGCGTCGGACAGGGATTATGGACAGATACGCAGTATTTT,once,14,TRBD1,TRBJ2-3,TRBV29-1
CASSLFTGQETQYF,TGTGCCAGCAGTTTATTTACAGGGCAAGAGACCCAGTACTTC,-,14,-,TRBJ2-5,TRBV27
CATSSNRDRINQPQHF,TGTGCCACCAGCAGCAACCGGGACAGGATTAATCAGCCCCAGCATTTT,-,16,TRBD1,TRBJ1-5,TRBV15
CASSSQGRGSPLHF,TGTGCCAGCAGCTCACAGGGTAGGGGGTCACCCCTCCACTTT,-,14,-,TRBJ1-6,TRBV7-2
CASSLGGEQYF,TGTGCCAGCAGCCTTGGGGGGGAGCAGTACTTC,-,11,-,TRBJ2-7,TRBV3-1/TRBV3-2
CASSTARTGEYEQYF,TGCGCCAGCAGCACTGCCAGGACAGGGGAATACGAGCAGTACTTC,-,15,TRBD1,TRBJ2-7,TRBV4-3